A selection of T cell receptor beta chains follows, all from one sample in a study of CD8+ T cells in alopecia areata. The data were produced by immunoSEQ multiplex PCR, yet TCRdb's version contains in-frame clones alone and is incomplete. This sample has fewer than 250,000 clones, with 35% to 45% found just once. The source material was CD4+ T cells sorted from blood, sampled around week 34, from a patient treated with tofacitinib. The receptors derive from a human donor with alopecia areata. The conserved cysteine and the conserved F or W are not part of the CDR3 here.

J gene | V gene | CDR3 protein
TRBJ1-1 | TRBV2 | ASSGRGDPEAF
TRBJ2-7 | TRBV4-1 | ASSQGGSYSYEQY
TRBJ2-1 | TRBV29-1 | SVEDRTHGRWENEQF
TRBJ2-6 | TRBV25-1 | ASSESGGSSSGANVLT
TRBJ2-4 | TRBV5-4 | ASSLGQQAKNIQY
TRBJ2-2 | TRBV30 | AWSTRQGSVTGELF
TRBJ1-5 | TRBV7-9 | ASSTTGGSNQPQH
TRBJ1-4 | TRBV14 | ASSQGQDATNEKLF
TRBJ1-2 | TRBV5-6 | ASSFGHFGRYGYT
TRBJ2-3 | TRBV6-1 | ASSGLTGTDTQY
TRBJ1-1 | TRBV7-9 | ASSLRQGANTEAF
TRBJ1-5 | TRBV6-1 | ASSDNRAPNQPQH
TRBJ2-3 | TRBV7-7 | ASSQGTSSTDTQY
TRBJ2-7 | TRBV4-1 | ASSQVSTGAYEQY
TRBJ2-7 | TRBV29-1 | SVETVSYEQY
TRBJ2-1 | TRBV30 | AWTPSGIQEQF
TRBJ1-2 | TRBV6-5 | ASNFLSGTGDSYT
TRBJ2-2 | TRBV5-1 | ASSLATGNTNTGELF
TRBJ1-1 | TRBV18 | ASSPPHSVNTEAF
TRBJ1-4 | TRBV18 | ASSPKEKLF
TRBJ1-1 | TRBV7-9 | ASSLSRRGTNTEAF
TRBJ2-1 | TRBV7-9 | ASSLSLFQGRHEQF
TRBJ2-6 | TRBV7-3 | ASSLGGAGANVLT